This TCR beta chain derives from a study of blood T cell repertoires in COVID-19. The V and J ends lost 7 bases and 5 bases, in that order; junction bases with no gene match: 7. CDR1 and CDR2 from the germline V gene are MDHEN and SYDVKM. CDR3 size: 13 residues. This clone appeared a single time. As handled by the study authors: Estimates of nucleated cell counts were drawn from the amplification of reference gene primers. Profiled with immunoSEQ multiplex PCR; TCRdb holds only in-frame clones, not every one. V, J and clone size are taken as reported in that table, and D and trimming were inferred from the DNA itself. The sample contains around 140,000 clones, over 70% of which appear only once.

The receptor was derived from a man in his sixties with active or convalescent COVID-19. J is TRBJ1-2 and V is TRBV28, with TRBD1 identical over 7 bases. The material sequenced was peripheral blood. CDR3 residues: CASTRDSQYGYTF. In DNA form, the CDR3 reads TGTGCCAGCACCCGGGACAGCCAATATGGCTACACCTTC.